Given below is one TCR beta chain in context. The antigen it binds to is not known. Nothing much larger sits one base from this clone, and base qualities are not available. The library was built by means of the immunoSEQ multiplex PCR assay. The multiplex PCR relied on a mix of 60 forward primers for TCR Vbeta segments and 13 reverse primers for TCR Jbeta segments. The CDR3 region of rearranged TCR beta genes was amplified from genomic DNA with a multiplex PCR assay. On the Illumina HiSeq System, the amplified TCR beta libraries were sequenced as 87-base-pair reads. As for the authors' bioinformatics: Across the 700 or so repertoires, a later analysis counted approximately 83 million unique TCR beta chains, approximately 12 million of which were shared by at least two donors. A nearest-neighbor algorithm error-corrected the raw reads and collapsed the reads into unique sequences, merging closely related sequences to remove PCR and sequencing errors. To assign V, D and J gene segments, CDR3 sequences were aligned to IMGT reference sequences. For a sequence to be retained, at least a six-nucleotide match to both a V gene segment and a J gene segment was required. A rearrangement counted as productive if the CDR3 had no stop codons and remained in frame with V and J, and every other rearrangement counted as non-productive. CDR3 was defined according to IMGT convention as the region running from the second conserved V-encoded cysteine to the conserved J-encoded phenylalanine. The earlier analysis of about 610 of the donors excluded any sequence lacking an unambiguous match to a single V gene segment. An earlier analysis of approximately 590 of the donors called V segments functional above 56.7% productive rearrangements and segregating when the between-donor standard deviation exceeded 5%. A statistical classification framework was built for diagnosing cytomegalovirus status from the catalog of TCR beta chain sequences. In a later analysis, V and J genes were assigned by comparing TCR nucleotide sequences against IMGT/GENE-DB human TR gene sequences. A later analysis assigned CDR3 sequences and most-parsimonious VDJ recombination scenarios with the TCRdist pipeline. A later analysis defined each TCR beta chain by its CDR3 amino acid sequence plus V-gene family, and excluded reads lacking a unique V-gene family. In a later analysis, approximately 640 highly shared, low-generation-probability nucleotide sequences were removed to address suspected cross-contamination and a sequencing artifact. For each public chain, a later analysis derived a clonal expansion index from normalized ranks of inferred template counts within each repertoire. In a later analysis, generation probabilities were computed using a VDJ recombination model fitted to out-of-frame rearrangements, and the results were checked against IGoR. In a later analysis, hypergeometric tests were used to score TCR-TCR, TCR-HLA and TCR-CMV co-occurrence, with a repertoire-size bias correction applied to TCR pairs. In a later analysis, false discovery rates were estimated by permuting HLA or CMV assignments 20 times. In a later analysis, co-occurring TCRs were grouped with DBSCAN, and TCRdist sequence similarity was added when clustering was performed within HLA-allele-positive subsets. Repertoires with fewer than 30,000 or more than 120,000 public chains, plus five repertoires with anomalous nucleotide sharing, were excluded from co-occurrence clustering. TCRdb limited this immuneACCESS table to in-frame rearrangements with V and J called. A share of clones is missing; checked studies link under half to unresolved V genes, and the rest is unexplained. Clone size and V and J calls were adopted from that table, with D and trimming inferred from the DNA. In all, the sample holds some 87,000 clones, and approximately 65% of those were seen once. About 5% of the sample is taken by the ten largest.

The cohort comprised 666 healthy bone marrow donors. At the time of sampling, all cohort members were nominally healthy, though unrecorded immune exposures were likely present. The donor was CMV seropositive and was included in the group of 250 to 300 seropositive cohort members. A peripheral blood sample was collected from each donor, and TCR beta sequencing was performed on peripheral blood mononuclear cells. The Qiagen DNeasy Blood Extraction Kit was used to extract genomic DNA from the blood cell samples. This specimen comes from a study of cytomegalovirus exposure and HLA in healthy donors (TCRdb year 2017). Regarding the study in general: An earlier analysis of more than 550 of the donors reported approximately 300 Gb of sequence data and 100 million to 120 million unique TCR beta sequences obtained from about 170 million T cells. In the later analysis, no new phenotypic data were used to find candidate immune exposures; instead, reliance was placed on TCR beta sequences and their occurrence across donors. Approximately 300 gigabases of sequencing data and 80 million or so unique TCR sequences were included in an early release covering roughly 600 HLA-typed donors. All discovery cohort repertoires had been generated on a single sequencing platform. Among 398 genotyped donors of the cohort, an average of 235,054 unique TCR beta nucleotide sequences were sequenced per donor, around 18% of them non-productive. Genome-wide SNP genotypes for about 65% of the roughly 670 donors were used in a later genetic analysis, which treated that subset as a discovery cohort. HLA typing included class I and class II loci at four-digit resolution. The aim of the study was to test whether cataloging public T cell receptors could identify signatures of past pathogen exposure. In addition to the first cohort of around 670 subjects, a separate validation cohort of some 120 different subjects was used. High-throughput TCR immunosequencing, statistical association of individual TCRs with disease status, and machine learning were combined to predict cytomegalovirus infection status. A later analysis re-examined previously published TCR beta repertoires from more than 550 donors and added high-resolution HLA genotyping to investigate patterns of TCR occurrence. The T cell repertoires of around 670 subjects were profiled by immunosequencing and related to cytomegalovirus serostatus. The number of typed donors differed by locus: 629-630 for A, B, C, DRB1 and DQB1; 500 to 550 for DQA1; around 580 for DPA1; and some 470 for DPB1. An earlier analysis of 587 of the donors applied high-throughput TCR beta sequencing to assess whether each TCR beta V gene segment acted as functional or pseudogenic. Donor age, sex, ethnicity and CMV serostatus were collected together with the repertoire data. About 5 DR-DQ haplotypes were handled as single units for association and clustering, since linkage in the cohort was strong. Among the roughly 400 genotyped donors, around 79% belonged to the genetic ancestry cluster associated with self-reported Caucasian donors. Broader findings and caveats from the paper: In a later analysis, most CMV-associated TCR beta chains were found to appear HLA-restricted, with HLA associations seemingly driven largely by CMV exposure. In a later analysis, several top co-occurrence clusters were reported to appear linked to parvovirus B19, influenza, CMV and Epstein-Barr virus. CMV serostatus was the only immune exposure information available for the cohort. A later analysis associated 16,951 TCR beta sequences with specific HLA alleles at a false discovery rate of 0.05. Compared with the roughly 710-donor mean, donors in an Asian-associated ancestry cluster had fewer N-insertions in productive TCRs, according to a later genetic analysis. Compared with equally common non-associated chains, HLA-associated TCR beta chains in a later analysis were more clonally expanded and had lower generation probabilities. A further reported finding was that TCR beta sequences accurately predicted the HLA-A and HLA-B alleles for most subjects in the first cohort. A cluster of highly shared sequence variants was judged likely to be a technical artifact of the sequencing pipeline. A later analysis found that TCR association rates varied across HLA loci, with DRB1 alleles showing the most associated TCRs and HLA-C alleles the fewest. Most TCR sequences were seen in very few donors, while some public TCRs were found in many individuals. Roughly uniform sequencing depth across donors was assumed in presence/absence analyses, although this assumption may not hold. Seventeen rarely observed V segments, including chromosome 9 orphons, were excluded from the earlier analysis of about 500 of the donors because counts were too low. Linkage disequilibrium might explain the correlated functional status among segregating V segments, but an unknown experimental factor could not be excluded. In this cohort, only TCR beta chains were sequenced, and detectable features were limited by the absence of alpha or paired-chain data. The study listed 164 TCR beta chains as associated with cytomegalovirus. The 87-base-pair reads could not distinguish some IMGT-functional V segments, including TRBV6-2 and TRBV6-3, so those segments were excluded. A later genetic analysis associated a missense DCLRE1C variant with V-gene and J-gene trimming of TCR beta chains, and an independent cohort replicated the association. According to the authors, the approach could potentially be generalized to other disease states and immunological phenotypes. When HLA alleles, especially DR and DQ, strongly co-occurred, TCR associations were difficult to assign to individual alleles. Because HLA typing was unavailable for some donors at each locus, only the typed subset was used in association tests. Cytomegalovirus status was reported to be diagnosed by the classifier with high specificity and sensitivity in both the original and validation cohorts. In an earlier analysis of about 550 of the donors, most TCR beta V segments were observed in productive rearrangements about 90% or about 30% of the time, broadly matching IMGT annotations. Three of the identified cytomegalovirus-associated TCR beta chains were confirmed in vitro to be specific for cytomegalovirus antigens.

The germline V gene encodes CDR1 WSHSY and CDR2 SAAADI. From the cysteine up to the phenylalanine, the CDR3 has a length of 13 residues. Only CDR3 DNA is held: 39 bases, read in frame from base 1. Trimming costs V 3 bases and J 7 bases, and their ends lie 13 bases apart. Sequenced: PBMCs. The chain is assembled from TRBV10-2 and TRBJ2-7; a tentative D call is TRBD2 (6 bases match). The source is a woman in her 30s in good health and CMV-seropositive. This receptor carries the CDR3 CASSDREVYEQYF. The nucleotide sequence reads TGCGCCAGCAGTGACAGGGAGGTCTATGAGCAGTACTTC.